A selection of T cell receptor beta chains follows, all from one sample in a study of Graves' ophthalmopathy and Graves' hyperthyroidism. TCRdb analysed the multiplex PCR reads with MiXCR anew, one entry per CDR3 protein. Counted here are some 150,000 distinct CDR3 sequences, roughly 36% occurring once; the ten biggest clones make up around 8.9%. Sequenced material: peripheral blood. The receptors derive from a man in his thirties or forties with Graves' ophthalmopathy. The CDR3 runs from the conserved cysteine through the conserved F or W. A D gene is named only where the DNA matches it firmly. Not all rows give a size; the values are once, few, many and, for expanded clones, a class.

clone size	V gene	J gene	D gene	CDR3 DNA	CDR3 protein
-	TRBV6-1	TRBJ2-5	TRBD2	TGTGCCAGCACCCAGGGACTAGCGGGAGGAAAAGAGACCCAGTACTTC	CASTQGLAGGKETQYF
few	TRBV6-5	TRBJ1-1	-	TGTGCCAGCAGTTACGGCGGAACCAACACTGAAGCTTTCTTT	CASSYGGTNTEAFF
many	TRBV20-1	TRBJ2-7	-	TGCAGTGCTACGGGGTGGGAGCAAACCTACGAGCAGTACTTC	CSATGWEQTYEQYF
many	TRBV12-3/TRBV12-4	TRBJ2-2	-	TGTGCCAGCAGTCCAGGGTCTCTATCCGGGGAGCTGTTTTTT	CASSPGSLSGELFF
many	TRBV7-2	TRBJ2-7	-	TGTGCCAGCAGCTTAGCCCTCGGCTACGAGCAGTACTTC	CASSLALGYEQYF
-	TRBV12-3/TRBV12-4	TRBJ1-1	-	TGTGCCAGCAGGCCAGACAGTCCGACAGCTTTCTTT	CASRPDSPTAFF
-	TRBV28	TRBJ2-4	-	TGTGCCAGCAGTTCACCAAACCTGGCGAGCAACATTCAGTACTTC	CASSSPNLASNIQYF
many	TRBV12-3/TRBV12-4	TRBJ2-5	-	TGTGCCAGCAGCATAAGTGCAGGACAAGAGACCCAGTACTTC	CASSISAGQETQYF
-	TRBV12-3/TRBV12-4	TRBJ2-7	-	TGTGCCAGCAGGATTAGTGATTACTGGGACGAGCAGTACTTC	CASRISDYWDEQYF
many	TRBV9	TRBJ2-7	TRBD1	TGTGCCAGCAGCGTAGCGGACAGGGTCTACGAGCAGTACTTC	CASSVADRVYEQYF
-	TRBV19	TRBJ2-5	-	TGTGACAGTAGTATAGGGAGGAGAGGAGAGACCCAGTACTTC	CDSSIGRRGETQYF
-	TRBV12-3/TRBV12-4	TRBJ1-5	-	TGTGCCAGCAGTTTAGATCGGGAGGGTTCCCAGCCCCAGCATTTT	CASSLDREGSQPQHF
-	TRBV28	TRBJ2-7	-	TGTGCCAGCAGTTTATCGGGGCAGGGTTTGGTAGAGCAGTACTTC	CASSLSGQGLVEQYF
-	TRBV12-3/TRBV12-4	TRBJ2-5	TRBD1	TGTGCCAGCAGGACAGGGTCTCAAGAGACCCAGTACTTC	CASRTGSQETQYF
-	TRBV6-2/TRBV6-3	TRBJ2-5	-	TGTGCCAGCAGTTTGACGACAGGGACTGGGGAGACCCAGTACTTC	CASSLTTGTGETQYF
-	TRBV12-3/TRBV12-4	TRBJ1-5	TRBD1	TGTGCCAGCAGTCCGAAGTTTCGGACAGGAAATCAGCCCCAGCATTTT	CASSPKFRTGNQPQHF
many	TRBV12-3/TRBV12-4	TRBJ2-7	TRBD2	TGTGCCAGCAGCCGCCTTGGGACTAGCTGGGGAGCCTACGAGCAGTACTTC	CASSRLGTSWGAYEQYF
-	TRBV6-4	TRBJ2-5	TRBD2	TGTGCCAGCAGTCCGCTAGCGGTTCAAGAGACCCAGTACTTC	CASSPLAVQETQYF
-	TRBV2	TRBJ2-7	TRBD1	TGTGCCAGCAGTCCCTCGTTGACAGGGGGCCGCGAGCAGTACTTC	CASSPSLTGGREQYF
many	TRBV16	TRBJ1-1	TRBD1	TGTGCCAGCAGCCCTGACAGGGCTCACACTGAAGCTTTCTTT	CASSPDRAHTEAFF
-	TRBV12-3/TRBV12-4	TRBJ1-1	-	TGTGCCAGCAGGTCTCCGGGACAACAGAACACTGAAGCTTTCTTT	CASRSPGQQNTEAFF
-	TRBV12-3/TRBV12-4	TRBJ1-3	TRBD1	TGTGCCAGCAGCCCCAAAAACCTGCTGACAGGGTCTGGAAACACCATATATTTT	CASSPKNLLTGSGNTIYF
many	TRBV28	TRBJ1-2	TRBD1	TGTGCCAGCAGTCCAGGGGGCGGCTATGGCTACACCTTC	CASSPGGGYGYTF
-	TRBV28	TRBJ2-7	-	TGTGCCAGCAGTTTACCTAGACTTTTGTACGAGCAGTACTTC	CASSLPRLLYEQYF
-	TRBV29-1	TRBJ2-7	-	TGCAGCGTTGAAGATCCCGGACCCAGAGGGGAGCAGTACTTC	CSVEDPGPRGEQYF
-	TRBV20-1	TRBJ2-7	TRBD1	TGCAGTGCTGGGACAGCGCTCACCTACGAGCAGTACTTC	CSAGTALTYEQYF
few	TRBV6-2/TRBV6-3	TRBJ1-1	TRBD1	TGTGCCACCTCCGAGGGGACAGGGAGAGGCAACACTGAAGCTTTCTTT	CATSEGTGRGNTEAFF
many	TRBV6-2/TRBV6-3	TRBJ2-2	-	TGTGCCAGCAGAATTTCCCACCCCAACACCGGGGAGCTGTTTTTT	CASRISHPNTGELFF
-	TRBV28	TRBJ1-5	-	TGTGCCAGCAAACTTGGGGTCGGTCAGCCCCAGCATTTT	CASKLGVGQPQHF
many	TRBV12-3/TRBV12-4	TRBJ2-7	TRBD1	TGTGCCAGCAGCCGGGAAGGGGGCATCGAGCAGTACTTC	CASSREGGIEQYF
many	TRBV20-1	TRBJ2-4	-	TGCAGTGCTAAGGAGGACCCAGCCAAAAACATTCAGTACTTC	CSAKEDPAKNIQYF
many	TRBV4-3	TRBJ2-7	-	TGCGCCAGCAGCCAAGATTTTCGGGGTGGGCAGTACTTC	CASSQDFRGGQYF
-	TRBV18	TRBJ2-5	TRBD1	TGTGCCAGCTCACCACCGGGGGACAGGAGGAGAGGAGAGACCCAGTACTTC	CASSPPGDRRRGETQYF
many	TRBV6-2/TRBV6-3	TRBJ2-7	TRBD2	TGTGCCAGCAGCACCAGCGCCGATAGCGGGAGGAGCTCCTACGAGCAGTACTTC	CASSTSADSGRSSYEQYF
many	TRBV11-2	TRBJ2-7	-	TGTGCCAGCAGCTTTATGGGCTACGAGCAGTACTTC	CASSFMGYEQYF
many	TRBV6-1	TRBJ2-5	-	TGTGCCAGCAGTGACGTCGGAAAGACCCAGTACTTC	CASSDVGKTQYF
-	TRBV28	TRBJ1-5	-	TGTGCCAGCAACCTGGAGGGGGTAGCGAGTCAGCCCCAGCATTTT	CASNLEGVASQPQHF